Listed below are T cell receptor beta chains from one sample, sequenced in a study of T cell changes during pregnancy in multiple sclerosis. The assay was immunoSEQ multiplex PCR, and TCRdb's table has in-frame clones only and misses some. The sample shows 41,000 or so clones, roughly nine tenths of them seen only once. The source material was CD4+ T cells from peripheral blood mononuclear cells, sampled in the first trimester of pregnancy. These receptors were obtained from a female donor with multiple sclerosis, enrolled in a pregnancy study. Each CDR3 is given with its conserved first and last residue. The D gene is left open where the match is weak. Not all rows give a size; the values are once, few, many and, for expanded clones, a class.

j_call cdr3_length clone_size v_call d_call cdr3_nt cdr3_aa
TRBJ1-1 13 few TRBV5-5 - TGTGCCAGCAGCTCAACACTGAACACTGAAGCTTTCTTT CASSSTLNTEAFF
TRBJ1-5 18 medium-sized TRBV12-5 - TGTGCTAGTGGTTTGGTAGTGTTAGAGACAGGTGGCAATCAGCCCCAGCATTTT CASGLVVLETGGNQPQHF
TRBJ2-5 17 - TRBV5-1 TRBD2 TGCGCCAGCAGCCTACCAGGGCTAGCGGGATCCCAAGAGACCCAGTACTTC CASSLPGLAGSQETQYF
TRBJ2-7 14 - TRBV7-8 - TGTGCCAGCAGCTCAAGACAGGAGTCCTACGAGCAGTACTTC CASSSRQESYEQYF
TRBJ2-1 13 once TRBV6-6 - TGTGCCAGCAGTTACAGACAGCGTAATGAGCAGTTCTTC CASSYRQRNEQFF
TRBJ2-2 15 medium-sized TRBV30 TRBD2 TGTGCCTGGAGGCTCTCGGGACTACTCCCCGGGGAGCTGTTTTTT CAWRLSGLLPGELFF
TRBJ2-1 16 - TRBV5-4 - TGTGCCAGCAGCTTGTTTCTGAATCGAGCCTCCAATGAGCAGTTCTTC CASSLFLNRASNEQFF
TRBJ1-1 14 once TRBV5-1 - TGCGCCAGCAGCTTAGACGGGAGGAACACTGAAGCTTTCTTT CASSLDGRNTEAFF
TRBJ1-3 13 - TRBV19 - TGTGCCAGGAGGGTTGACGAGGGAAACACCATATATTTT CARRVDEGNTIYF
TRBJ2-1 15 - TRBV19 TRBD2 TGTGCCAGTAGCCGAGCGGGAGAGGTCTACAATGAGCAGTTCTTC CASSRAGEVYNEQFF
TRBJ1-1 15 - TRBV5-1 - TGCGCCAGCAGCCCACAGGGCTCCGTGAACACTGAAGCTTTCTTT CASSPQGSVNTEAFF
TRBJ2-7 13 - TRBV29-1 - TGCAGCGCTGGGACTGCCACCAAAGGCGAGCAGTACTTC CSAGTATKGEQYF
TRBJ2-7 17 - TRBV7-2 TRBD2 TGTGCCAGCAGCTTAGTTGGGACTAGCGGTAGCTCCTACGAGCAGTACTTC CASSLVGTSGSSYEQYF
TRBJ1-4 14 - TRBV6-5 TRBD1 TGTGCCAGCAGGCTTGGGACAGGGTACGGTAAACTGTTTTTT CASRLGTGYGKLFF
TRBJ2-7 12 few TRBV11-3 - TGTGCCAGCAGCCCGGGACTCTACGAGCAGTACTTC CASSPGLYEQYF
TRBJ2-6 18 - TRBV18 TRBD1 TGTGCCAGCTCACGAGCCGGGACAGGGTTCGCTGGGGCCAACGTCCTGACTTTC CASSRAGTGFAGANVLTF
TRBJ2-2 15 few TRBV7-8 - TGTGCCAGCAGCCCGCAGACAGTGCACACCGGGGAGCTGTTTTTT CASSPQTVHTGELFF
TRBJ1-5 14 - TRBV27 - TGTGCCAGCAGTTTCCGGGGGAAGGACCAGCCCCAGCATTTT CASSFRGKDQPQHF
TRBJ2-7 14 - TRBV5-1 TRBD2 TGCGCCAGCAGCTTCGGGGGGAAGAGTAGAGAGCAGTACTTC CASSFGGKSREQYF
TRBJ2-1 14 - TRBV7-3 TRBD2 TGTGCCAGCAGCTTAATCCGGGGAGGGGCTGAGCAGTTCTTC CASSLIRGGAEQFF
TRBJ2-7 16 once TRBV7-2 - TGTGCCAGCAGGGGAGGAGTAGCTTCTGTAGTTGGCGAGCAGTACTTC CASRGGVASVVGEQYF
TRBJ2-6 15 - TRBV28 - TGTGCCAGCAGGGAGGGCTCCTCTGGGGCCAACGTCCTGACTTTC CASREGSSGANVLTF
TRBJ2-2 15 - TRBV7-9 - TGTGCCAGCAGCTTCCTGGAGGTGGGCACCGGGGAGCTGTTTTTT CASSFLEVGTGELFF
TRBJ2-3 17 - TRBV19 TRBD2 TGTGCCAGTAGTATAGTGGGACTAGCGGGAGCCACAGATACGCAGTATTTT CASSIVGLAGATDTQYF
TRBJ1-1 14 - TRBV9 - TGTGCCAGCAGCGTAGGTGAGGTTTCGACTGAAGCTTTCTTT CASSVGEVSTEAFF
TRBJ2-1 17 - TRBV5-1 - TGCGCCAGCAGCTCGGCACCGGTAGGGGGCTCCTACAATGAGCAGTTCTTC CASSSAPVGGSYNEQFF
TRBJ2-7 11 few TRBV20-1 - TGCAGTGCTAGAAATCCGGACGAGCAGTACTTC CSARNPDEQYF
TRBJ2-5 15 - TRBV11-2 - TGTGCCAGCAGCTTAGATCCCATCGCGAGAGAGACCCAGTACTTC CASSLDPIARETQYF
TRBJ1-4 16 - TRBV29-1 TRBD1 TGCAGCGTTGGCTCCGGACAGGGGAACTTTAATGAAAAACTGTTTTTT CSVGSGQGNFNEKLFF
TRBJ1-4 13 - TRBV19 - TGTGCCAGTAGTAAACAGCATAATGAAAAACTGTTTTTT CASSKQHNEKLFF
TRBJ2-3 16 few TRBV9 - TGTGCCAGCAGCGTAGAACGCGGGCTACCGGCAGATACGCAGTATTTT CASSVERGLPADTQYF
TRBJ2-5 15 - TRBV7-9 - TGTGCCAGCAGCCCGCCCGTGAGACTGAAAGGGACCCAGTACTTC CASSPPVRLKGTQYF
TRBJ1-4 14 - TRBV5-5 TRBD1 TGTGCCAGCAGCCGACAGGGGCCGAGTGAAAAACTGTTTTTT CASSRQGPSEKLFF
TRBJ2-2 13 once TRBV5-6 - TGTGCCAGCAGCTTTGGGCGTTACGGGGAGCTGTTTTTT CASSFGRYGELFF
TRBJ2-4 19 - TRBV18 TRBD1 TGTGCCAGCTCAAGCCGGGACAGGGTTGTTGGTGAAGCCAAAAACATTCAGTACTTC CASSSRDRVVGEAKNIQYF
TRBJ1-2 13 - TRBV4-2 TRBD1 TGTGCCAGCAGCCAAGGGACAGGGGATGGCTACACCTTC CASSQGTGDGYTF
TRBJ2-3 16 - TRBV6-5 TRBD2 TGTGCCAGCAGTTACGGGACTAGCGGGGGCCGAGATACGCAGTATTTT CASSYGTSGGRDTQYF
TRBJ2-7 15 - TRBV19 TRBD2 TGTGCCAGTAGTAAACTAGCGGGAGGGGGCAACGAGCAGTACTTC CASSKLAGGGNEQYF
TRBJ2-6 13 - TRBV6-6 - TGTGCCAGCACTCTAGATAGGGCCAACGTCCTGACTTTC CASTLDRANVLTF
TRBJ2-7 13 - TRBV30 TRBD1 TGTGCCTGGAAGTCAGGGGGCAAGTACGAGCAGTACTTC CAWKSGGKYEQYF
TRBJ1-1 16 - TRBV4-2 TRBD1 TGTGCCAGCAGCCAACTAAGTACAGGGGGGAACACTGAAGCTTTCTTT CASSQLSTGGNTEAFF
TRBJ2-7 17 - TRBV7-6 TRBD1 TGTGCCAGCAGCCAGGGACAGGTTTTCCCGAGCTCCTACGAGCAGTACTTC CASSQGQVFPSSYEQYF
TRBJ2-7 14 - TRBV7-2 TRBD2 TGTGCCAGCAGCTTAGTAGCGGGAGGGTACGAGCAGTACTTC CASSLVAGGYEQYF
TRBJ2-7 13 - TRBV7-2 - TGTGCCAGCAGCCCAGACTACCTCTACGAGCAGTACTTC CASSPDYLYEQYF
TRBJ2-7 18 - TRBV27 - TGTGCCAGCAGTTACACCTTCCGACCTAACCAGGGGTCCTACGAGCAGTACTTC CASSYTFRPNQGSYEQYF
TRBJ2-7 14 - TRBV7-2 - TGTGCCAGCAGCTTGAATCAGGTGGCCTACGAGCAGTACTTC CASSLNQVAYEQYF
TRBJ2-7 14 - TRBV2 TRBD2 TGTGCCAGCAGTCCAGCTAGCGGGAGTTACGAGCAGTACTTC CASSPASGSYEQYF
TRBJ2-5 16 - TRBV9 TRBD2 TGTGCCAGCAGCGTAGGAGGTCTAGCGGGACAAGAGACCCAGTACTTC CASSVGGLAGQETQYF
TRBJ2-7 16 - TRBV9 TRBD2 TGTGCCAGCAGCGAGGGGACTAGCGGGACCCTTTACGAGCAGTACTTC CASSEGTSGTLYEQYF
TRBJ2-7 15 - TRBV7-2 TRBD2 TGTGCCAGCAGCTTAGATAGCGGGAAAATCTACGAGCAGTACTTC CASSLDSGKIYEQYF
TRBJ2-1 16 - TRBV29-1 TRBD2 TGCAGCGTTGTGGTACTAGCGGGTAACCGCTACAATGAGCAGTTCTTC CSVVVLAGNRYNEQFF
TRBJ2-5 16 - TRBV7-2 - TGTGCCAGCAGAAGGGAAGGAAGGGGCTTATGGGAGACCCAGTACTTC CASRREGRGLWETQYF
TRBJ2-7 18 - TRBV9 TRBD2 TGTGCCAGCAGTTCCCCCCGGACTAGCGGGCGTTTATCAGACGAGCAGTACTTC CASSSPRTSGRLSDEQYF
TRBJ2-5 11 - TRBV20-1 TRBD2 TGCAGTGCGAGGGAGGGGGAGACCCAGTACTTC CSAREGETQYF
TRBJ2-1 18 - TRBV7-2 TRBD2 TGTGCCAGCAGCTCCGTGGGGCTAGCGGGACGCCTCTACAATGAGCAGTTCTTC CASSSVGLAGRLYNEQFF